The source of this TCR beta chain is a study of cytomegalovirus exposure and HLA in healthy donors. Primers for the PCR totalled 60 Vbeta and 13 Jbeta. Repertoires were generated with immunoSEQ multiplex PCR, while TCRdb's copy carries only in-frame clones and drops some. The profile covers 85,000 to 110,000 clones, with over 70% appearing a single time and 3.5% to 4.5% taken by the ten largest. Comments on this clone: The antigen remains undetermined.

The germline V gene has CDR1 SGHTA and CDR2 FQGTGA. The CDR3 has 19 amino acids. V lost 2 bases and J lost 0; bases outside the gene matches: 7. Study conclusions and caveats: Per a prior analysis, the majority of TCR beta V segments were productive roughly 87% or roughly 30% of the time. Across all donors, roughly uniform sequencing depth was an assumption of the presence/absence analyses.

This clonotype was obtained from a man aged 50-59 years in good health and CMV-seropositive. V usage is TRBV7-3 and J usage is TRBJ2-3; 14 bases align to TRBD2. Sequencing was carried out using PBMCs. DNA of the CDR3: TGTGCCAGCAGCTTAGGGCAAGGACTAGCGGGAGGAAGCACAGATACGCAGTATTTT. It codes for CASSLGQGLAGGSTDTQYF.